A single sample is the source of the 30 T cell receptor beta chains below, sequenced in a study of response to subunit inactivated influenza vaccine. TCRdb re-derived calls from the RT-PCR reads in MiXCR, one entry per CDR3 protein. The sample holds hundreds of thousands of distinct CDR3 sequences, approximately 11% seen once. Sample: PBMCs from blood, taken about 40 days after vaccination. All receptors derive from a man in his forties or fifties who received an inactivated influenza vaccine.

V usage is TRBV12-3 or TRBV12-4 and J usage is TRBJ1-1; D is possibly TRBD1 (6 bases). The CDR3 length is 14 residues. V was pared by 4 bases and J by 4 bases, with 13 bases between. DNA of the CDR3: TGTGCCAGCAGTTCCATGGCAGGGGTCACTGAAGCTTTCTTT. It codes for CASSSMAGVTEAFF.

Many counts were recorded for this clonotype. This chain uses TRBV5-1 with TRBJ2-5; 7 nucleotides line up with TRBD1. This CDR3 spans 13 amino acids. V lost 4 bases to trimming and J lost 5 bases; unmatched junction nucleotides: 5. Germline-derived CDR1 and CDR2 are SGHRS and YFSETQ. The CDR3: CASSPTGLETQYF. In DNA form, the CDR3 reads TGCGCCAGCAGCCCGACAGGGTTGGAGACCCAGTACTTC.

This clonotype was seen ten or more times. V usage is TRBV14 and J usage is TRBJ2-3, with D perhaps given as TRBD1 or TRBD2 (5 bases each). CDR1 is SGHDN and CDR2 is FVKESK in the germline V gene. V gave up 0 bases and J gave up 2 bases, with 12 bases separating them. The CDR3 loop spans 16 amino acids. The CDR3 bases are TGTGCCAGCAGCCAAGAGGGGACGGCGAACACAGATACGCAGTATTTT. Protein: CASSQEGTANTDTQYF.

The sample holds many counts of this clonotype. The rearrangement uses TRBV10-3 and TRBJ2-3; D may be TRBD1 (6 bases). This CDR3 has 13 amino acids. V lost 5 bases, J lost 6 bases, and 12 bases lay in between. The germline CDR1 and CDR2 sequences are ENHRY and SYGVKD. This chain's CDR3 is CAISPGQRDTQYF. CDR3 in DNA: TGTGCCATCAGTCCGGGACAACGGGATACGCAGTATTTT.

This clonotype was picked up many times. The chain has TRBV7-2 and TRBJ2-7; D is unclear. CDR1 is SGHTA, CDR2 FQGNSA, per germline. V gave up 1 base and J gave up 2 bases, with 6 bases separating them. This CDR3 spans 13 amino acids. CDR3 in DNA: TGTGCCAGCAGCTTAGGATCTACCTACGAGCAGTACTTC. The encoded protein is CASSLGSTYEQYF.

This clonotype was counted many times. The V call is TRBV4-1, the J call TRBJ1-5, with D hard to call. The ends were cut back, 6 bases at V and 5 bases at J, with 11 bases in the middle. The CDR3 loop spans 13 amino acids. The germline V gene has CDR1 MGHRA and CDR2 YSYEKL. The CDR3 nucleotides read TGCGCCAGCAGTCTAGGGTTGGATCAGCCCCAGCATTTT. Its translation: CASSLGLDQPQHF.

This clonotype was counted many times. The J gene is TRBJ2-1, the V gene TRBV2; D might be TRBD2 (5 bases). The CDR3 has 15 residues. Trimming took off 8 bases at V and 0 bases at J, with 14 bases between the two ends. The germline V gene encodes CDR1 SNHLY and CDR2 FYNNEI. This chain's CDR3 is CASRKRDSSYNEQFF. In DNA, the CDR3 is TGTGCCAGCCGGAAGAGGGATAGCTCCTACAATGAGCAGTTCTTC. Full variable domain (remainder filled in from reference TRBV2 and TRBJ2-1): EPEVTQTPSHQVTQMGQEVILRCVPISNHLYFYWYRQILGQKVEFLVSFYNNEISEKSEIFDDQFSVERPDGSNFTLKIRSTKLEDSAMYFCASRKRDSSYNEQFFGPGTRLTVL.

This clonotype has ten or more counts. CDR3 sequence reads: CASSYGAGFSYNEQFF. The CDR3 DNA sequence: TGTGCCAGCAGTTACGGAGCGGGATTCTCCTACAATGAGCAGTTCTTC. V and J are TRBV6-5 and TRBJ2-1; 7 bases are a match to TRBD2. CDR1 and CDR2 (germline): MNHEY, SVGAGI. The CDR3 is 16 residues long. Losses at the gene ends were 2 bases for V and 0 bases for J; bases not matched to a gene: 4.

In its sample, this clonotype was seen many times. The CDR3 nucleotides read TGCGCCAGCGCCATGACGGATCAGACCGAGCAGTACTTC. This sequence encodes CASAMTDQTEQYF. The chain is built from TRBV4-1 and TRBJ2-7; D unresolved. The germline V gene has CDR1 MGHRA and CDR2 YSYEKL. This CDR3 region has 13 residues. V lost 8 bases, J lost 6 bases, and 17 bases lay in between.

In this sample, this clonotype turned up many times. CDR3 in amino acids: CSVVYRGRKYEQYF. In DNA, the CDR3 is TGCAGCGTTGTTTACAGGGGGCGCAAGTACGAGCAGTACTTC. V is TRBV29-1 and J is TRBJ2-7; 9 bases map to TRBD1. Germline lookup yields CDR1 SQVTM and CDR2 ANQGSEA. The V gene end was trimmed by 4 bases and the J gene end by 4 bases; junction bases not matched to a gene: 8. There are 14 residues in the CDR3.

This clonotype was found a few times. The chain couples TRBV12-3 or TRBV12-4 to TRBJ2-7; 11 nucleotides align to TRBD2. CDR3 length: 14 amino acids. V lost 7 bases, J lost 6 bases, and 8 bases stayed unmatched. The CDR3 sequence is CASKKTSGMGEQYF. CDR3 DNA: TGTGCCAGCAAAAAGACTAGCGGGATGGGCGAGCAGTACTTC.

In its sample, this clonotype was seen many times. V and J are TRBV7-2 and TRBJ2-7; D call uncertain. CDR1 is SGHTA, CDR2 FQGNSA, per germline. V gave up 4 bases and J gave up 2 bases, with 6 bases separating them. The length of the CDR3 is 12 residues. The CDR3 region is CASSYTAYEQYF. The CDR3 DNA reads TGTGCCAGCAGCTATACGGCCTACGAGCAGTACTTC.

This clonotype was seen only a few times. The V and J genes are TRBV4-3 and TRBJ2-7; D not certain. This CDR3 contains 14 residues. The ends were cut back, 2 bases at V and 2 bases at J, with 10 bases in the middle. Germline CDR1 is LGHNA and CDR2 is YSLEER. CDR3 amino acids: CASSQSLRTYEQYF. The CDR3 nucleotides read TGCGCCAGCAGCCAATCCCTAAGGACCTACGAGCAGTACTTC.

This clonotype has more than one count but fewer than ten. The J gene is TRBJ2-4, the V gene TRBV6-2 or TRBV6-3; D unresolved. The CDR3 is 17 amino acids. Per the germline V gene, CDR1 is MNHEY and CDR2 is SVGEGT. V lost 6 bases and J lost 0, with 18 bases in between. The CDR3 coding sequence is TGTGCCAGCAGCCCCACGGGCTACGGGCTAGCCAAAAACATTCAGTACTTC. Translation gives CASSPTGYGLAKNIQYF.

This clonotype has a count of ten or more. The V call is TRBV20-1, the J call TRBJ1-5; D remains unclear. The CDR3 is 13 amino acids. CDR1 DFQATT and CDR2 SNEGSKA come from the germline V gene (reference sequence). Trimming removed 3 bases from V and 5 bases from J, with 11 bases in between. The CDR3 nucleotides read TGCAGTGCTAGGACACCGAGGGATCAGCCCCAGCATTTT. It codes for CSARTPRDQPQHF.

This clonotype has ten or more counts. This chain uses TRBV5-6 with TRBJ2-7; tentatively, D is TRBD1 or TRBD2 (5 bases each). The CDR3 extends over 14 amino acids. Germline CDR1 and CDR2: SGHDT and YYEEEE. Trimming pared 7 bases from V and 5 bases from J, leaving 19 bases between. CDR3 sequence (DNA): TGTGCCAGCTACCGGGACGTAGAAGTCCACGAGCAGTACTTC. This gives the protein CASYRDVEVHEQYF.

The sample holds a few counts of this clonotype. V is TRBV25-1 and J is TRBJ2-1; 9 nucleotides align to TRBD2. CDR3 length: 16 amino acids. V trimming: 5 bases; J trimming: 8 bases; junction bases outside the gene matches: 13. Germline V gene sequence: CDR1 MGHDK, CDR2 SYGVNS. The CDR3 coding sequence is TGTGCCAGCAGTATGTCCTCTAGCGGGACCAGCGATGAGCAGTTCTTC. Translation gives CASSMSSSGTSDEQFF.

This clonotype was picked up many times. The gene calls are TRBV5-1 and TRBJ1-2, with unresolved D. Trimming cost V 4 bases and J 2 bases, with 15 bases left between them. This CDR3 region has 15 residues. Germline V lookup: CDR1 SGHRS, CDR2 YFSETQ. Here the CDR3 DNA reads TGCGCCAGCAGCACCCTGAAGGGTCTCAACTATGGCTACACCTTC. Its translation: CASSTLKGLNYGYTF.

Only a few counts were recorded for this clonotype. This chain connects TRBV12-3 or TRBV12-4 to TRBJ1-5, with D uncertain. The CDR3 covers 12 residues. The V and J ends lost 6 bases and 5 bases respectively, with 8 bases between them. The CDR3 nucleotides read TGTGCCAGCAGCCTGATTCATCAGCCCCAGCATTTT. Protein: CASSLIHQPQHF.

There are many counts of this clonotype. V is TRBV10-3 and J is TRBJ2-3; 8 nucleotides align to TRBD1. This CDR3 is 15 amino acids long. Unmatched junction bases numbered 3, after V lost 0 bases and J lost 4 bases. Germline V gene lookup returns CDR1 ENHRY and CDR2 SYGVKD. CDR3 sequence: CAISESDRGADTQYF. The CDR3, as DNA: TGTGCCATCAGTGAGTCTGACAGGGGAGCAGATACGCAGTATTTT.

Many counts were recorded for this clonotype. This chain links TRBV29-1 with TRBJ2-1; 15 bases line up with TRBD2. After removal of 7 bases from V and 10 bases from J, the junction contained 5 bases not matched to a gene. Germline CDR1 SQVTM, CDR2 ANQGSEA. The CDR3 has 13 residues. In nucleotides, the CDR3 is TGCAGCGCAGCGGGACTAGCGGGGGGAGAGCAGTTCTTC. Protein sequence: CSAAGLAGGEQFF.

The gene calls are TRBV4-2 and TRBJ1-6, with a weak D call TRBD1 (5 bases). CDR1 LGHNA and CDR2 YNFKEQ come from the germline V gene. The ends were cut back, 3 bases at V and 14 bases at J, with 23 bases in the middle. This CDR3 region has 16 residues. The CDR3 coding sequence is TGTGCCAGCAGCCAGGAGACCCATATCACTTCGGGGGCCCTCCACTTT. Translating gives CASSQETHITSGALHF.

The rearrangement uses TRBV20-1 and TRBJ2-7, with 7 bases matching TRBD2. This CDR3 comprises 14 residues. The germline gives CDR1 DFQATT, CDR2 SNEGSKA (reference sequence). Losses at the gene ends were 6 bases for V and 3 bases for J; bases not matched to a gene: 11. The CDR3 DNA reads TGCAGTGCAATGTCCGCGGGGGACTACTACGAGCAGTACTTC. This codes for CSAMSAGDYYEQYF.

Worth noting for this clonotype: The germline gene is not matched at one end of the junction; a read error may be the cause. The chain recombines TRBV20-1 with TRBJ2-3; D not certain. This CDR3 spans 15 amino acids. Germline CDR1 and CDR2: DFQATT and SNEGSKA (reference sequence). The DNA for the CDR3 is TGCTGTGCTAGAGTAGGACGGCGACGCACAGATACGCAGTATTTT. Its translation is CCARVGRRRTDTQYF.

This clonotype was seen more than once but under ten times. The V gene is TRBV29-1, the J gene TRBJ2-7; possible D gene TRBD2, 6 bases. Germline values: CDR1 SQVTM, CDR2 ANQGSEA. The CDR3 length is 13 residues. Trimming stripped 7 bases from V and 0 bases from J, with 13 bases between. CDR3 protein: CSAGRGNSYEQYF. CDR3 nucleotide sequence: TGCAGCGCCGGACGGGGGAACTCCTACGAGCAGTACTTC.

The table lists this clonotype with many counts. The rearrangement uses TRBV7-2 and TRBJ1-5; D ambiguous. Trimming stripped 5 bases from V and 3 bases from J, with 8 bases between. Germline V gives CDR1 SGHTA, CDR2 FQGNSA. This CDR3 comprises 13 residues. The CDR3 is CASSPKSNQPQHF. CDR3 bases: TGTGCCAGCAGCCCTAAATCCAATCAGCCCCAGCATTTT.

This clonotype has a count of ten or more. The V gene is TRBV7-8, the J gene TRBJ2-1; D gene unclear. The CDR3 contains 16 residues. The germline V gene has CDR1 SGHVS and CDR2 FQNEAQ. The V and J ends lost 1 base and 2 bases respectively, with 12 bases between them. The CDR3 sequence: CASSLVPQEPYNEQFF. The CDR3 DNA is TGTGCCAGCAGCTTAGTTCCCCAGGAACCCTACAATGAGCAGTTCTTC. The variable domain in full, with the rest retrieved from reference TRBV7-8 and TRBJ2-1, is GAGVSQSPRYKVAKRGQDVALRCDPISGHVSLFWYQQALGQGPEFLTYFQNEAQLDKSGLPSDRFFAERPEGSVSTLKIQRTQQEDSAVYLCASSLVPQEPYNEQFFGPGTRLTVL.

This clonotype was observed a handful of times. V gene TRBV12-3 or TRBV12-4 combines with J gene TRBJ2-5, with 9 bases identical to TRBD1. The CDR3 is made up of 17 amino acids. The junction had 12 bases not matched to a gene; V was cut back by 5 bases and J by 2 bases. CDR3 sequence (DNA): TGTGCCAGCAGTCGGCAACTCCCGGGACAGGGACAAGAGACCCAGTACTTC. Translating gives CASSRQLPGQGQETQYF.

The chain has TRBV6-1 and TRBJ2-5; D is possibly TRBD1 (6 bases). V was cut by 9 bases and J by 4 bases, with 15 bases left in between. This CDR3 comprises 13 residues. Germline V gene lookup returns CDR1 MNHNS and CDR2 SASEGT. The CDR3 protein is CASTTGQRETQYF. CDR3 nucleotide sequence: TGTGCCAGTACGACTGGACAGAGAGAGACCCAGTACTTC.

This clonotype has only a few counts. The CDR3, as DNA: TGCAGTGCTAGATCTTTTAACCGGGACAGCAAATACGAGCAGTACTTC. This encodes CSARSFNRDSKYEQYF. This sequence joins TRBV20-1 and TRBJ2-7, with TRBD1 matching over 7 bases. V gave up 2 bases and J gave up 4 bases; unmatched junction bases: 14. From germline, CDR1 is DFQATT and CDR2 SNEGSKA (reference sequence). The CDR3 sequence is 16 residues long.